Presented here are 26 T cell receptor beta chains from one specimen sequenced in a study of T cell responses to AZD1222 COVID-19 vaccine. Produced via immunoSEQ multiplex PCR; TCRdb's table is partial and in-frame only. Counted here are roughly 160,000 clones, roughly 90% occurring once; the ten biggest clones make up over 4.5%. The sequencing here drew on peripheral blood, taken on day 0 of AZD1222 vaccination. All receptors come from an adult in good health.

V and J are TRBV5-6 and TRBJ1-1, with TRBD1 matching 12 bases. This CDR3 spans 15 amino acids. CDR1 SGHDT and CDR2 YYEEEE come from the germline V gene. V shed 3 bases, J shed 4 bases, and the junction held 4 bases outside the gene matches. In DNA form, the CDR3 reads TGTGCCAGCAGCTGGGGACAGGGGGCGGGCACTGAAGCTTTCTTT. It specifies CASSWGQGAGTEAFF. The full variable domain, rest sourced from reference TRBV5-6 and TRBJ1-1, is DAGVTQSPTHLIKTRGQQVTLRCSPKSGHDTVSWYQQALGQGPQFIFQYYEEEERQRGNFPDRFSGHQFPNYSSELNVNALLLGDSALYLCASSWGQGAGTEAFFGQGTRLTVV.

This clone was recorded only once. The chain joins TRBV2 to TRBJ2-4, with TRBD1 as a possible D gene (6 bases). Per the germline V gene, CDR1 is SNHLY and CDR2 is FYNNEI. This CDR3 comprises 15 residues. Trimming shortened V by 6 bases and J by 1 base, and 13 bases separated the two germline ends. This CDR3 is CASSERQGAKNIQYF. CDR3 DNA: TGTGCCAGCAGCGAGAGGCAGGGGGCCAAAAACATTCAGTACTTC.

The chain joins TRBV30 to TRBJ1-1, with D tentatively TRBD1 (5 bases). V lost 3 bases, J lost 2 bases, and 19 bases lay in between. Germline V lookup: CDR1 GTSNPN, CDR2 SVGIG (reference sequence). This CDR3 spans 16 amino acids. CDR3 DNA sequence: TGTGCCTGGAGCGCGCCGGGACGGAGGAAAAACACTGAAGCTTTCTTT. It encodes CAWSAPGRRKNTEAFF. Full variable domain (remainder filled in from reference TRBV30 and TRBJ1-1): SQTIHQWPATLVQPVGSPLSLECTVEGTSNPNLYWYRQAAGRGLQLLFYSVGIGQISSEVPQNLSASRPQDRQFILSSKKLLLSDSGFYLCAWSAPGRRKNTEAFFGQGTRLTVV.

The chain uses TRBV28 and TRBJ1-5; a possible D gene is TRBD1 (5 bases). Trimming stripped 6 bases from V and 7 bases from J, with 13 bases between. The CDR3 has 13 amino acids. Germline V gene sequence: CDR1 MDHEN, CDR2 SYDVKM. The CDR3 is CASSLQGSQPQHF. The CDR3 DNA sequence: TGTGCCAGCAGCCTCCAGGGAAGCCAGCCCCAGCATTTT.

The chain is built from TRBV27 and TRBJ1-5; 7 bases align to TRBD1. This CDR3 is 14 amino acids long. The germline CDR1 and CDR2 sequences are MNHEY and SMNVEV (reference sequence). The junction had 5 bases not matched to a gene; V was cut back by 8 bases and J by 1 base. The CDR3 region is CASGVRGSNQPQHF. The CDR3 coding sequence is TGTGCCAGCGGGGTCAGGGGGAGCAATCAGCCCCAGCATTTT.

CDR3 DNA: TGTGCCTGGAGTGATCGTAACACTGAAGCTTTCTTT. Protein product: CAWSDRNTEAFF. V gene TRBV30 combines with J gene TRBJ1-1; no clear D. In germline, CDR1 is GTSNPN, CDR2 SVGIG (reference sequence). Trimming stripped 1 base from V and 2 bases from J, with 5 bases between. This CDR3 contains 12 residues.

The chain recombines TRBV30 with TRBJ1-5, with D hard to call. Germline V lookup: CDR1 GTSNPN, CDR2 SVGIG (reference sequence). The germline V and J ends were trimmed by 5 bases and 7 bases, with 18 bases remaining between them. This CDR3 spans 14 amino acids. The CDR3 spells CAWAGGGPGQPQHF. CDR3 coding DNA: TGTGCCTGGGCCGGAGGAGGGCCCGGGCAGCCCCAGCATTTT. Looking up the rest from reference TRBV30 and TRBJ1-5 gives the full variable domain: SQTIHQWPATLVQPVGSPLSLECTVEGTSNPNLYWYRQAAGRGLQLLFYSVGIGQISSEVPQNLSASRPQDRQFILSSKKLLLSDSGFYLCAWAGGGPGQPQHFGDGTRLSIL.

This clone has just a few counts. This chain connects TRBV24-1 to TRBJ2-3, with D perhaps TRBD1 (6 bases). V was trimmed by 0 bases and J by 4 bases, leaving 10 bases between them. CDR1 KGHDR and CDR2 SFDVKD come from the germline V gene. The CDR3 has 15 residues. The CDR3 nucleotides are TGTGCCACCAGTGATTTGTTTACAGGGCCAGATACGCAGTATTTT. Translated: CATSDLFTGPDTQYF.

The chain uses TRBV6-4 and TRBJ1-2, with D tentatively TRBD1 (6 bases). V was clipped by 6 bases and J by 2 bases, with 10 bases between them. The V gene's germline CDR1 is MRHNA and CDR2 SNTAGT. The CDR3 covers 13 residues. The CDR3 DNA reads as TGTGCCAGCAGGGACAGTTCGAACTATGGCTACACCTTC. Its protein product is CASRDSSNYGYTF.

V and J are TRBV6-2 or TRBV6-3 and TRBJ1-2; D perhaps matches TRBD1 (6 bases). CDR1 and CDR2 from the germline V gene are MNHEY and SVGEGT. CDR3 length: 13 amino acids. V was pared by 6 bases and J by 4 bases, with 12 bases between. CDR3 loop: CASSAQGIYGYTF. The CDR3 DNA is TGTGCCAGCAGCGCGCAGGGGATCTATGGCTACACCTTC.

CDR3 sequence: CAWRGGGGSGELFF. CDR3 DNA sequence: TGTGCCTGGAGAGGGGGAGGGGGATCCGGGGAGCTGTTTTTT. J is TRBJ2-2 and V is TRBV30; the D gene is possibly TRBD2 (7 bases). The CDR3 covers 14 residues. V dropped 3 bases and J dropped 6 bases, with 14 bases sitting between them. Germline CDR1 and CDR2: GTSNPN and SVGIG (reference sequence).

This clone was counted only a few times. The DNA for the CDR3 is TGTGCCAGCAGCCAAAATCGGGCCTACGAGCAGTACTTC. Amino acid sequence: CASSQNRAYEQYF. The rearrangement joins TRBV6-5 to TRBJ2-7; D not resolved. The germline V and J ends were trimmed by 6 bases and 2 bases, with 11 bases remaining between them. Germline-derived CDR1 and CDR2 are MNHEY and SVGAGI. The CDR3 extends over 13 amino acids.

The rearrangement joins TRBV6-2 or TRBV6-3 to TRBJ2-5, with D perhaps matching TRBD2 (5 bases). CDR1 is MNHEY, CDR2 SVGEGT, per germline. Trimming removed 4 bases from V and 5 bases from J, with 14 bases in between. CDR3 size: 14 residues. CDR3 sequence reads: CASSWVASSETQYF. CDR3 coding DNA: TGTGCCAGCAGTTGGGTAGCGAGCAGTGAGACCCAGTACTTC.

The sample holds one count of this clone. The rearrangement links TRBV9 to TRBJ1-5; D is undetermined. The CDR3 spans 14 residues. Germline CDR1 reads SGDLS; CDR2 reads YYNGEE. Trimming removed 3 bases from V and 4 bases from J, with 11 bases in between. CDR3 nucleotides: TGTGCCAGCAGCGACGGGTCACAAAATCAGCCCCAGCATTTT. Translating it yields CASSDGSQNQPQHF.

This chain links TRBV28 with TRBJ1-4; D is perhaps TRBD1 (5 bases). The CDR3 covers 18 residues. Trimming pared 6 bases from V and 5 bases from J, leaving 25 bases between. Germline loops: CDR1 MDHEN, CDR2 SYDVKM. CDR3 residues: CASSPLRGGQGGNEKLFF. The CDR3 DNA reads as TGTGCCAGCAGCCCTCTAAGGGGCGGGCAGGGAGGGAATGAAAAACTGTTTTTT.

The rearrangement joins TRBV2 to TRBJ2-1, with D uncertain. This CDR3 region has 14 residues. The V gene's germline CDR1 is SNHLY and CDR2 FYNNEI. V dropped 4 bases and J dropped 7 bases, with 14 bases sitting between them. The CDR3 sequence is CASSAGALKNEQFF. CDR3 nucleotides: TGTGCCAGCAGTGCGGGCGCCTTAAAGAATGAGCAGTTCTTC.

The chain recombines TRBV28 with TRBJ1-4, with TRBD1 as a possible D gene (6 bases). Germline V gives CDR1 MDHEN, CDR2 SYDVKM. This CDR3 has 14 residues. Trimming removed 6 bases from V and 8 bases from J, with 16 bases in between. The CDR3 loop is CASSRGGVGEKLFF. For the CDR3, the DNA is TGTGCCAGCAGCCGAGGGGGTGTGGGGGAAAAACTGTTTTTT.

A few counts support this clone. The V gene is TRBV6-2 or TRBV6-3, the J gene TRBJ1-1, with D maybe TRBD1 (5 bases). CDR1 is MNHEY and CDR2 is SVGEGT in the germline V gene. V was clipped by 2 bases and J by 5 bases, with 12 bases between them. The CDR3 sequence is 14 residues long. The CDR3 sequence is CASSYARAGTEAFF. CDR3 DNA: TGTGCCAGCAGTTACGCCAGGGCGGGGACTGAAGCTTTCTTT.

The rearrangement uses TRBV14 and TRBJ1-3; the D gene is possibly TRBD1 (6 bases). Trimming took off 6 bases at V and 2 bases at J, with 14 bases between the two ends. Germline V gene sequence: CDR1 SGHDN, CDR2 FVKESK. The length of the CDR3 is 15 residues. CDR3 DNA: TGTGCCAGCAGGGGAACCGGGACAACTGGAAACACCATATATTTT. Translated, it gives CASRGTGTTGNTIYF.

The chain joins TRBV3-1 (or the pseudogene TRBV3-2) to TRBJ2-7; possibly TRBD1 or TRBD2 for D (5 bases each). Germline loops: CDR1 LGHDT, CDR2 YNNKEL (reference sequence). CDR3 length equals 15 residues. V was pared by 0 bases and J by 7 bases, with 16 bases between. CDR3 bases: TGTGCCAGCAGCCAAGAGGGACCCCTTATCTCGGAGCAGTACTTC. This encodes CASSQEGPLISEQYF.

The V call is TRBV6-5, the J call TRBJ1-3, with 7 bases identical to TRBD1. Trimming at V came to 2 bases and at J to 4 bases, leaving 2 bases not matched to a gene. CDR3 length equals 14 residues. The V gene's germline CDR1 is MNHEY and CDR2 SVGAGI. The CDR3 reads CASSYGGQGNTIYF. For the CDR3, the DNA is TGTGCCAGCAGTTACGGGGGACAGGGAAACACCATATATTTT.

The chain joins TRBV5-1 to TRBJ2-4; tentatively, D is TRBD1 (7 bases). Germline V gene data show CDR1 as SGHRS and CDR2 as YFSETQ. V was trimmed by 2 bases and J by 0 bases, leaving 15 bases between them. The length of the CDR3 is 17 residues. CDR3 DNA sequence: TGCGCCAGCAGCTTTGGAGGGGGCTCACTAGCCAAAAACATTCAGTACTTC. As protein: CASSFGGGSLAKNIQYF. The full variable domain, with the rest looked up from reference TRBV5-1 and TRBJ2-4, is KAGVTQTPRYLIKTRGQQVTLSCSPISGHRSVSWYQQTPGQGLQFLFEYFSETQRNKGNFPGRFSGRQFSNSRSEMNVSTLELGDSALYLCASSFGGGSLAKNIQYFGAGTRLSVL.

The sample holds one count of this clone. The V call is TRBV9, the J call TRBJ1-3; D might be TRBD1 (6 bases). This CDR3 contains 16 residues. V gave up 2 bases and J gave up 2 bases, with 14 bases separating them. Germline V CDR1 and CDR2: SGDLS, YYNGEE. CDR3 protein: CASSVTAAGAGNTIYF. The CDR3 DNA sequence: TGTGCCAGCAGCGTGACTGCCGCAGGGGCTGGAAACACCATATATTTT.

This chain uses TRBV6-6 with TRBJ1-5; possible D gene TRBD1, 5 bases. This CDR3 comprises 16 residues. The germline CDR1 and CDR2 sequences are MNHNY and SVGAGI (reference sequence). Trimming stripped 0 bases from V and 3 bases from J, with 12 bases between. Written as DNA, the CDR3 is TGTGCCAGCAGTTACTCCGACAGAGCGTCCAATCAGCCCCAGCATTTT. This translates into CASSYSDRASNQPQHF.

The chain couples TRBV9 to TRBJ1-4, with D perhaps TRBD1 (5 bases). V shed 1 base and J shed 5 bases, with 12 bases lying between them. The CDR3 is 15 amino acids. Looked up from germline, CDR1 is SGDLS and CDR2 is YYNGEE. The CDR3 DNA follows: TGTGCCAGCAGCGTATCCGGGACGGTCAATGAAAAACTGTTTTTT. The encoded protein is CASSVSGTVNEKLFF.

A single count supports this clone. V usage is TRBV7-2 and J usage is TRBJ1-1; D may be TRBD1 (5 bases). Germline V lookup: CDR1 SGHTA, CDR2 FQGNSA. V was clipped by 2 bases and J by 8 bases, with 21 bases between them. The CDR3 is made up of 16 amino acids. CDR3 sequence (DNA): TGTGCCAGCAGCTTACAGTCAGGGCGATCAAATTTCGAAGCTTTCTTT. Translation gives CASSLQSGRSNFEAFF.